Listed below are T cell receptor beta chains from one sample, sequenced in a study of beta chain features in type 1 diabetes. Assay: immunoSEQ multiplex PCR; the TCRdb copy retains only in-frame clones and omits some. In the table there are approximately 150,000 clones, 7% to 10% of which are singletons. Sequencing input: central memory CD4+ T cells from blood. These receptors were collected from a man aged 25 to 40 with type 1 diabetes. The CDR3 runs from the conserved cysteine through the conserved F or W. A D gene is named only where the DNA matches it firmly. Rows may omit the clone size; those that give it use once, few, many or a size class.

cdr3_length | j_call | d_call | clone_size | v_call | cdr3_nt | cdr3_aa
11 | TRBJ2-7 | TRBD1 | few | TRBV29-1 | TGCAGCGTTGATGACAGGGGCGGGCAGTACTTC | CSVDDRGGQYF
16 | TRBJ1-3 | TRBD1 | . | TRBV6-6 | TGTGCCACCGTCAATTCGGGACAGGGGCCTGGAAACACCATATATTTT | CATVNSGQGPGNTIYF
15 | TRBJ2-1 | TRBD2 | few | TRBV5-4 | TGTGCCTCATCAGATCGGACTAGCGGGGGAGATGAGCAGTTCTTC | CASSDRTSGGDEQFF
15 | TRBJ2-3 | TRBD2 | few | TRBV7-9 | TGTGCCAGCAGCTCACCGGGACTAAGCACAGATACGCAGTATTTT | CASSSPGLSTDTQYF
15 | TRBJ2-1 | . | few | TRBV5-1 | TGCGCCAGCAGCTTGGGAGTAGATTCCTACAATGAGCAGTTCTTC | CASSLGVDSYNEQFF
16 | TRBJ2-7 | TRBD1 | . | TRBV28 | TGTGCCAGCAGTTTACTAGGGACAGAGACCTTTGGCGAGCAGTACTTC | CASSLLGTETFGEQYF
14 | TRBJ2-1 | TRBD1 | . | TRBV15 | TGTGCCACCAGCAGAGATAGGGACAGAAATGAGCAGTTCTTC | CATSRDRDRNEQFF
13 | TRBJ1-5 | . | few | TRBV4-1 | TGCGCCAGCAGCCCCCAGGGACTTCAGCCCCAGCATTTT | CASSPQGLQPQHF
14 | TRBJ1-3 | TRBD1 | few | TRBV7-9 | TGTGCCAGCATCGACACAGGGGCCGAAAACACCATATATTTT | CASIDTGAENTIYF
16 | TRBJ2-7 | . | few | TRBV5-1 | TGCGCCAGCAGCTTGAGGATTCGGAGGGAGTCCTACGAGCAGTACTTC | CASSLRIRRESYEQYF
15 | TRBJ2-5 | TRBD1 | few | TRBV7-8 | TGTGCCAGCAGCGTTCCGGGACAGGGCGGAGAGACCCAGTACTTC | CASSVPGQGGETQYF
17 | TRBJ1-2 | TRBD1 | few | TRBV28 | TGTGCCAGCAGAACCGCCGGGACAGAGGTGTCAAACTATGGCTACACCTTC | CASRTAGTEVSNYGYTF
16 | TRBJ1-3 | TRBD1 | . | TRBV7-2 | TGTGCCAGCAGCCGAGGACAGGGGGGCTCTGGAAACACCATATATTTT | CASSRGQGGSGNTIYF
12 | TRBJ2-7 | . | few | TRBV28 | TGTGCCAGCAGTTTATCAGGCTACGAGCAGTACTTC | CASSLSGYEQYF
15 | TRBJ2-5 | . | . | TRBV5-6 | TGTGCCAGCAGCTCCCGGAACAGGGTTCAAGAGACCCAGTACTTC | CASSSRNRVQETQYF
15 | TRBJ2-3 | . | few | TRBV19 | TGTGCCAGTAGCCCACTTGGGGGGGGGCCAGATACGCAGTATTTT | CASSPLGGGPDTQYF
15 | TRBJ1-1 | . | . | TRBV7-3 | TGTGCCAGCAGCTTAAGACCAGGGCGGAACACTGAAGCTTTCTTT | CASSLRPGRNTEAFF
15 | TRBJ1-6 | . | few | TRBV6-5 | TGTGCCAGCAGTTACTCGAGACAAGGGGATTCACCCCTCCACTTT | CASSYSRQGDSPLHF
13 | TRBJ1-2 | . | few | TRBV11-1 | TGTGCCAGCAGCTTCGCAGGGGCCCATGGCTACACCTTC | CASSFAGAHGYTF
14 | TRBJ2-3 | TRBD1 | . | TRBV6-4 | TGTGCCAGCCCCATACAGGGGATCACAGATACGCAGTATTTT | CASPIQGITDTQYF
15 | TRBJ2-4 | TRBD1 | . | TRBV4-2 | TGTGCCAGCAGCCGGGGGGGACAGGGGAAAAACATTCAGTACTTC | CASSRGGQGKNIQYF
10 | TRBJ1-4 | . | . | TRBV2 | TGTGCCAGCAGCGGGAGGAAACTGTTTTTT | CASSGRKLFF
14 | TRBJ1-2 | TRBD1 | . | TRBV7-9 | TGTGCCAGCAGCACCGGACAGGGAGGTACTTCATACACCTTC | CASSTGQGGTSYTF
14 | TRBJ2-7 | TRBD1 | few | TRBV5-1 | TGCGCCAGCAGCTCCCGGGACAGGGCCTACGAGCAGTACTTC | CASSSRDRAYEQYF
14 | TRBJ1-1 | TRBD1 | . | TRBV6-5 | TGTGCCAGCAGTGCAGGGGGCGCGGACACTGAAGCTTTCTTT | CASSAGGADTEAFF
12 | TRBJ2-1 | . | once | TRBV7-2 | TGTGCCAGCAGCTTAGACTACGATGAGCAGTTCTTC | CASSLDYDEQFF
16 | TRBJ2-5 | TRBD2 | once | TRBV9 | TGTGCCAGCAGCGTAGCCGGGCTAGCGGGGGAAGAGACCCAGTACTTC | CASSVAGLAGEETQYF
13 | TRBJ2-5 | . | . | TRBV5-6 | TGTGCCAGCAGCTTAGGAGGTAAAGAGACCCAGTACTTC | CASSLGGKETQYF
14 | TRBJ1-4 | . | few | TRBV28 | TGTGCCAGCAAGAGCGGGGCAACTAATGAAAAACTGTTTTTT | CASKSGATNEKLFF
15 | TRBJ2-3 | TRBD2 | . | TRBV6-5 | TGTGCCAGCAGCCATCGGCGGGGGGGCACAGATACGCAGTATTTT | CASSHRRGGTDTQYF
13 | TRBJ1-1 | TRBD1 | . | TRBV5-1 | TGCGCCAGCAGCTACGGACAGGGCGGAGAAGCTTTCTTT | CASSYGQGGEAFF
16 | TRBJ1-2 | TRBD1 | . | TRBV11-2 | TGTGCCAGCAGCCCTACCCGACAGGGCCTTATTTATGGCTACACCTTC | CASSPTRQGLIYGYTF
14 | TRBJ1-1 | . | few | TRBV9 | TGTGCCAGCAGCTCCAGGTATTCGAGCACTGAAGCTTTCTTT | CASSSRYSSTEAFF
14 | TRBJ1-1 | . | . | TRBV28 | TGTGCCAGCAGCATCGAGACTGCGGGCACTGAAGCTTTCTTT | CASSIETAGTEAFF
14 | TRBJ1-6 | . | few | TRBV7-3 | TGTGCCAGCAGCTTAACTTCGTTCAATTCACCCCTCCACTTT | CASSLTSFNSPLHF
14 | TRBJ2-2 | TRBD1 | few | TRBV23-1 | TGCGCCAGGGCCCGGGACAGCGCGTTCGGGGAGCTGTTTTTT | CARARDSAFGELFF